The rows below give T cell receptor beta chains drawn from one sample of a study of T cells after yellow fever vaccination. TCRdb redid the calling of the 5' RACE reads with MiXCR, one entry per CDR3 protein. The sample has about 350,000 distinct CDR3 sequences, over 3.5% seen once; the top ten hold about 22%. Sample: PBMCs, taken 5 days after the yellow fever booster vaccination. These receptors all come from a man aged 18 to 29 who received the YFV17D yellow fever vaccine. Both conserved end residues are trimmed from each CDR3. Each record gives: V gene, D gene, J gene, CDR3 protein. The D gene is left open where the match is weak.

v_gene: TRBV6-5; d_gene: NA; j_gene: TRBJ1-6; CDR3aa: ASSYWTESPLH
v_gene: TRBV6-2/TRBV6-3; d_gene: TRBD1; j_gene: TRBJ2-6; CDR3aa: ASSWTGGSGANVLT
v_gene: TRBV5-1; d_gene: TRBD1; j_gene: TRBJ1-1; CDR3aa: ASSLQGNSEAF
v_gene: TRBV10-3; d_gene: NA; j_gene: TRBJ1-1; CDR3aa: AISEGGVNTEAF
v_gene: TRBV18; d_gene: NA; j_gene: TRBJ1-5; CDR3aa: ASSPYQGNNQPQH
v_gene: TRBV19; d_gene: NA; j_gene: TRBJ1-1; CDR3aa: ATEDRYTEAF
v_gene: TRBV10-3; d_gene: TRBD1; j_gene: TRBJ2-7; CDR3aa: AIWTGLGEQY
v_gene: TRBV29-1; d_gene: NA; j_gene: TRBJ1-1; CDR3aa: SVGQGDTEAF
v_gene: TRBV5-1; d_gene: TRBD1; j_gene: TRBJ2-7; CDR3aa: ASRWGQGSYEQY
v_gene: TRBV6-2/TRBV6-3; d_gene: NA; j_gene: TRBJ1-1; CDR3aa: ASSYSPGETEAF
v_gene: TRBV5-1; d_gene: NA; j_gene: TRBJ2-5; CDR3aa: ASSVVGETQY
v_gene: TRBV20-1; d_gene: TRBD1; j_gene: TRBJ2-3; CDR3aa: SARVGQTDTQY
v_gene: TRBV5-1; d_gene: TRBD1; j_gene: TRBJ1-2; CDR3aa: ASSFTGDNGYT
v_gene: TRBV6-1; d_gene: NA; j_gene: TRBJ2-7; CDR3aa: ASSEEQTDYEQY
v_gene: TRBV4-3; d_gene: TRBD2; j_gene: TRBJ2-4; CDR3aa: ASSQDRGGLAKNIQY
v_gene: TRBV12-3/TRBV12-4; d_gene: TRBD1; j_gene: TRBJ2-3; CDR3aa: ATSTGSDADTQY
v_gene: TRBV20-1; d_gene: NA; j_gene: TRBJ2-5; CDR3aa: SARDGEETQY
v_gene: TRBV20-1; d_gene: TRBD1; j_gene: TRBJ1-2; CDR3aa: SARRVGTGGAYT
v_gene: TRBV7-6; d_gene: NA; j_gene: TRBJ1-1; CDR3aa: ASSRPGTEVNTEAF
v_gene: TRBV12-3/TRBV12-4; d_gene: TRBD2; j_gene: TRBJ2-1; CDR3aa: ASSPTSGAAYNEQF
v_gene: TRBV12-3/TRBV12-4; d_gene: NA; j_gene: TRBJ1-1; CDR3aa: ASSTRGRNTEAF
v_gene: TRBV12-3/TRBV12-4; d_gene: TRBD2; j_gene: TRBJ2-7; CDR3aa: ASSLARRGAYYEQY
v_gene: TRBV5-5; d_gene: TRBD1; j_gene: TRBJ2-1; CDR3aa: ASSLGNRGPLNEQF
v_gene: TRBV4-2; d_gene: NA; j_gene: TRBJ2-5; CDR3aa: ASSQDPGPTPETQY
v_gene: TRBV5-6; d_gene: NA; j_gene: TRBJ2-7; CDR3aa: ASSLRIRDGGYEQY
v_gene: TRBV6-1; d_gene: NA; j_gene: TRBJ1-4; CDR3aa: ASSEQGRRWEKLF
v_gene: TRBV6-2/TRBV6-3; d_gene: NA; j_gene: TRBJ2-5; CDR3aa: ASSAGTSDQETQY
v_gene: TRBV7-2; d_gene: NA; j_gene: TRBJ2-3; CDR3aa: ASSSQAGAGDTQY
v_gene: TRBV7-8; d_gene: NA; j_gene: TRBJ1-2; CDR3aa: ASSHWRQASYGYT
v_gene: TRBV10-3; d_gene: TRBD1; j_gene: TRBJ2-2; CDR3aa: AARDRERTGELF
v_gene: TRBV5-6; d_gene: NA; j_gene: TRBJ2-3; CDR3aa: ASSLSLRGYADTQY
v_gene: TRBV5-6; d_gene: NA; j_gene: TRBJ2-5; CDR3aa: ASSLEAPGRETQY
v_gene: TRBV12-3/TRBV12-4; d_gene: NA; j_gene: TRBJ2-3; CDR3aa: ASSPSLSGRTDTQY
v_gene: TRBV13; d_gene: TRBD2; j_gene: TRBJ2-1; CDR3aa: ASSFELASGGTEQF
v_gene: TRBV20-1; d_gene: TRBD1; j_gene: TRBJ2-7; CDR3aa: SAPGQVYSYEQY
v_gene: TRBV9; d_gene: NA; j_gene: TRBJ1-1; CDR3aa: ASGRGGNTEAF
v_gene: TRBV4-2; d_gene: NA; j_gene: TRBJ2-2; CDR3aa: ASSQSGGAGTGELF
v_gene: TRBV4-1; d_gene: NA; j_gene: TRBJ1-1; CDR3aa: ASSLLEAAGTEAF
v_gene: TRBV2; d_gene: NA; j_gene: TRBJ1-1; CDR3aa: ASSEYRNTEAF
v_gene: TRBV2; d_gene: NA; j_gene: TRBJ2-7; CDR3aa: ASTDQEGAEQY
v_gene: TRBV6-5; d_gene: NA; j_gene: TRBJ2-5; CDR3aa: ASSQGRVQETQY
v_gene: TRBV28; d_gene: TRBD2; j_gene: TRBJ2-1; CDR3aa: ASSTPGTSELNEQF
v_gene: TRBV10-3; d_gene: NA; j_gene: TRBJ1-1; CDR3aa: AITGQGGYTEAF
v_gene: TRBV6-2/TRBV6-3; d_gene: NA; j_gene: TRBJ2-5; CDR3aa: ASQPLEDSHQETQY
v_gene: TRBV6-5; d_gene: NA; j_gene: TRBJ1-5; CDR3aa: ASSAPGEPQH
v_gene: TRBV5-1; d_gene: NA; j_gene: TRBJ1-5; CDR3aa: ASSLGINQPQH
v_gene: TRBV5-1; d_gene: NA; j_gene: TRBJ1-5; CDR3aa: ASSPRAGNQPQH
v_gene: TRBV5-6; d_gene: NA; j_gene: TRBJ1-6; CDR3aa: ASSLLISPLH
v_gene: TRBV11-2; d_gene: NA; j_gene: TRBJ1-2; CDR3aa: ASSLGGHYGYT
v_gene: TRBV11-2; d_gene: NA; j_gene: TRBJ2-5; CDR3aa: ASSLVAPQETQY
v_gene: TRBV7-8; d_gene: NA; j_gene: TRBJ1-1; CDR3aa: ASSQRGQTEAF
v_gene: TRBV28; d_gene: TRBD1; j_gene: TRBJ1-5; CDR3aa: ASSYRDRRNSNQPQH
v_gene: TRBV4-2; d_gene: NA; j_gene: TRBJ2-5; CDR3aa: ASSPTGWQETQY